A selection of T cell receptor beta chains follows, all from one sample in a study of early T cells in non-severe SARS-CoV-2 infection. TCRdb re-derived calls from the 5' RACE reads in MiXCR, one entry per CDR3 protein. The sample consists of about 45,000 distinct CDR3 sequences, more than 9% of them appearing once. The sequenced material came from whole blood. The receptor source for this set is an adult who was a healthcare worker with PCR-confirmed SARS-CoV-2 infection or an uninfected control (not recorded which). Both conserved end residues are part of each CDR3. The order of the fields is CDR3 protein, CDR3 DNA, clone size, J gene, D gene, V gene. The D gene is left open where the match is weak. Where a row states a size, it is once, few, many or the class of an expanded clone; other rows omit it.

CSAEGLAGPADTQYF	TGCAGTGCTGAAGGACTAGCGGGGCCCGCAGATACGCAGTATTTT	medium-sized	TRBJ2-3	TRBD2	TRBV20-1
CSARDIRVGDTQYF	TGCAGTGCTAGAGATATTAGGGTAGGAGATACGCAGTATTTT	-	TRBJ2-3	-	TRBV20-1
CASRHVTGTSGKAYEQYF	TGCGCCAGCCGCCATGTGACAGGGACTAGCGGAAAGGCCTACGAGCAGTACTTC	few	TRBJ2-7	TRBD2	TRBV5-1
CASTLTGADSPLHF	TGTGCCAGCACCTTGACAGGGGCAGATTCACCCCTCCACTTT	many	TRBJ1-6	TRBD1	TRBV27
CASSLGTIGDRANYGYTF	TGCGCCAGCAGCTTGGGGACTATCGGAGACAGGGCTAACTATGGCTACACCTTC	-	TRBJ1-2	TRBD1	TRBV5-1
CASSTQGLAGSYNEQFF	TGTGCCAGCAGTACTCAGGGACTAGCGGGTTCCTACAATGAGCAGTTCTTC	many	TRBJ2-1	TRBD2	TRBV6-4
CASSIRDGGYNEQFF	TGTGCCAGCAGCATACGGGACGGGGGTTACAATGAGCAGTTCTTC	-	TRBJ2-1	-	TRBV9
CASSSGGNTEAFF	TGTGCCAGCAGTTCAGGGGGGAACACTGAAGCTTTCTTT	many	TRBJ1-1	TRBD1	TRBV6-2/TRBV6-3
CASSQASRGIDGYTF	TGCGCCAGCAGCCAAGCGAGCAGGGGGATTGATGGCTACACCTTC	-	TRBJ1-2	TRBD1	TRBV4-3
CSVEGRDSYNEQFF	TGCAGCGTTGAAGGGCGAGACTCCTACAATGAGCAGTTCTTC	many	TRBJ2-1	-	TRBV29-1
CASSPGTGFSYEQYF	TGTGCCAGCAGCCCCGGGACGGGATTCTCCTACGAGCAGTACTTC	many	TRBJ2-7	-	TRBV6-6
CASSELTGGTDTQYF	TGTGCCAGCAGTGAATTGACAGGAGGCACAGATACGCAGTATTTT	many	TRBJ2-3	-	TRBV28
CASSQDPGLAGLKQFF	TGCGCCAGCAGCCAAGATCCGGGACTAGCGGGACTTAAGCAGTTCTTC	many	TRBJ2-1	TRBD2	TRBV4-3
CASSATGTGGNEQFF	TGTGCCAGCAGCGCGACCGGGACAGGGGGCAATGAGCAGTTCTTC	-	TRBJ2-1	TRBD1	TRBV9
CASEGQGREQYF	TGTGCCAGCGAAGGTCAGGGTCGTGAGCAGTACTTC	many	TRBJ2-7	-	TRBV6-2/TRBV6-3